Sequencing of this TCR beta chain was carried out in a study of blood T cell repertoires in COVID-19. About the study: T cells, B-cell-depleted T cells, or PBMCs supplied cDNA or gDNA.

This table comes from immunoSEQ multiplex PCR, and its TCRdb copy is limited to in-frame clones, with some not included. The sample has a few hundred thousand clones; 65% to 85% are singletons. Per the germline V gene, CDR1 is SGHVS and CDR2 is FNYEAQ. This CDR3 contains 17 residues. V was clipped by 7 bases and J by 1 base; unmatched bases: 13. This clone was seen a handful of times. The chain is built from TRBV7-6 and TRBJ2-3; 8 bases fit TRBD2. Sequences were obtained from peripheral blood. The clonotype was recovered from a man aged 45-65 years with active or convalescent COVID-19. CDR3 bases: TGTGCCAGCACCCCGCGTGCGGCGGGGGGCCGCACAGATACGCAGTATTTT. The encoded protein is CASTPRAAGGRTDTQYF. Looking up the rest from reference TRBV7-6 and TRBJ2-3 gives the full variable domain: GAGVSQSPRYKVTKRGQDVALRCDPISGHVSLYWYRQALGQGPEFLTYFNYEAQQDKSGLPNDRFSAERPEGSISTLTIQRTEQRDSAMYRCASTPRAAGGRTDTQYFGPGTRLTVL.